This T cell receptor (beta chain) comes out of a study of T cell repertoires in cytomegalovirus infection. For this clonotype: Its antigen is still unknown.

TCRdb re-called the reads with MiXCR, one entry per CDR3 protein. The top ten hold about half of the sample, which has 570,000 or so distinct CDR3 sequences, approximately 40% seen once. The CDR3 runs 15 residues. V shed 5 bases, J shed 6 bases, and the junction held 10 bases outside the gene matches. The study, taken as a whole, reports: CMV carriers with the relevant HLA were identified by cumulative public TCR beta family frequency. The ex vivo response showed dominance by HLA-C-restricted CMV-specific TCR beta clonotypes.

The chain joins TRBV12-3 or TRBV12-4 to TRBJ1-1, with 9 bases lining up with TRBD1. The clonotype originates from a human donor in good health (CMV status not recorded). Some clones in this sample may be carry-over from other donors' samples. Material: cultured PBMCs, obtained from culture after CMV antigen stimulation. CDR3 DNA: TGTGCCAGCAGTCCACGGGGGACAGGGATGGCTGAAGCTTTCTTT. This gives the protein CASSPRGTGMAEAFF.